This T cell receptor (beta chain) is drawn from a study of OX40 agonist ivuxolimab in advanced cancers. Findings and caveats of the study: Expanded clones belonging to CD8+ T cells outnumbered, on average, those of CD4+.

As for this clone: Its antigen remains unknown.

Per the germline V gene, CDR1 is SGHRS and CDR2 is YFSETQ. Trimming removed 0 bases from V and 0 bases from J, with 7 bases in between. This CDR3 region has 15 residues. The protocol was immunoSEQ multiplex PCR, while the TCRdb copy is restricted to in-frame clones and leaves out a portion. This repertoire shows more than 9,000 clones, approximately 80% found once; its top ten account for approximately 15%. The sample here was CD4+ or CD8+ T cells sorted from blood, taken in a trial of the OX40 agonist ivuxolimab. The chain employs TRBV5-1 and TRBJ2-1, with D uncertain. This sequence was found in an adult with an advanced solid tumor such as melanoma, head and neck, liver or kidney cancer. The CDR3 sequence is CASSLDSASYNEQFF. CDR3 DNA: TGCGCCAGCAGCTTGGATTCGGCCTCCTACAATGAGCAGTTCTTC.